These 19 T cell receptor beta chains were sequenced from one sample in a study of T cells after yellow fever vaccination. TCRdb fed the 5' RACE reads into MiXCR, producing one record per CDR3 protein. The table records 150,000 or so distinct CDR3 sequences, less than 8.5% of them present only once. The source was CD4+ T cells sorted from PBMCs, collected 10 days after the yellow fever booster vaccination. These TCRs come from a man younger than 45 who received the YFV17D yellow fever vaccine.

The table lists this clonotype with many counts. The chain carries TRBV11-1 and TRBJ2-1; the D gene is possibly TRBD1 (5 bases). This CDR3 spans 19 amino acids. V dropped 5 bases and J dropped 8 bases, with 31 bases sitting between them. The germline CDR1 and CDR2 sequences are SGHAT and FQDESV (reference sequence). This CDR3 reads CASSHAMADWAGSLYEQFF. The CDR3, as DNA: TGTGCCAGCAGCCATGCCATGGCCGATTGGGCAGGGTCGCTGTATGAGCAGTTCTTC.

Regarding this clonotype: A read error is possible here, since a much larger clone lies one base away. The rearrangement joins TRBV6-2 or TRBV6-3 to TRBJ1-2; D not certain. V was shortened by 8 bases and J by 9 bases, with 16 bases between the two germline ends. CDR1 and CDR2 from the germline V gene are MNHEY and SVGEGT. There are 12 residues in the CDR3. CDR3 nucleotide sequence: TGTGCCAGCTGTGACCCCACGGCCCGCTACACCTTC. Amino acids: CASCDPTARYTF.

This clonotype was seen at least ten times. The V gene is TRBV9, the J gene TRBJ2-2; D ambiguous. Germline CDR1 SGDLS, CDR2 YYNGEE. The CDR3 is 17 amino acids. Trimming shortened V by 0 bases and J by 2 bases, and 14 bases separated the two germline ends. The CDR3 spells CASSVAGRTRNTGELFF. The DNA for the CDR3 is TGTGCCAGCAGCGTAGCCGGGCGAACCAGAAACACCGGGGAGCTGTTTTTT.

This clonotype occurred many times. The V and J genes are TRBV20-1 and TRBJ2-1; 15 bases fit TRBD2. V lost 6 bases and J lost 4; bases outside the gene matches: 7. The CDR3 consists of 16 residues. CDR1 is DFQATT and CDR2 is SNEGSKA in the germline V gene (reference sequence). The CDR3: CSAPRTSGRDYNEQFF. The DNA of the CDR3 is TGCAGTGCCCCCCGGACTAGCGGGAGGGATTACAATGAGCAGTTCTTC.

This clonotype has a count of ten or more. In DNA form, the CDR3 reads TGCAGTGCTCCCATGGCCACCTTACCGAGGAATGAGCAGTTCTTC. Translated: CSAPMATLPRNEQFF. The V gene is TRBV20-1, the J gene TRBJ2-1, with no clear D. With 5 bases removed from V and 7 bases from J, the gap between germline ends came to 21 bases. There are 15 residues in the CDR3. The germline V gene encodes CDR1 DFQATT and CDR2 SNEGSKA (reference sequence).

The sample holds many counts of this clonotype. The rearrangement uses TRBV28 and TRBJ2-3; no clear D gene. The CDR3 covers 12 residues. Germline CDR1 MDHEN, CDR2 SYDVKM. V was shortened by 5 bases and J by 6 bases, with 9 bases between the two germline ends. The CDR3 protein is CASSPQQDTQYF. CDR3 DNA sequence: TGTGCCAGCAGTCCCCAGCAGGATACGCAGTATTTT.

In its sample, this clonotype was seen many times. The chain combines TRBV11-2 with TRBJ2-3, with 9 bases aligning to TRBD2. The germline V gene encodes CDR1 SGHAT and CDR2 FQNNGV. V trimming: 2 bases; J trimming: 6 bases; junction bases outside the gene matches: 15. The CDR3 totals 18 residues. CDR3 region: CASSLYPSGTKGGDTQYF. CDR3 bases: TGTGCCAGCAGCTTATATCCTAGCGGGACCAAAGGGGGGGATACGCAGTATTTT. Full variable domain (remainder filled in from reference TRBV11-2 and TRBJ2-3): EAGVAQSPRYKIIEKRQSVAFWCNPISGHATLYWYQQILGQGPKLLIQFQNNGVVDDSQLPKDRFSAERLKGVDSTLKIQPAKLEDSAVYLCASSLYPSGTKGGDTQYFGPGTRLTVL.

This clonotype was found many times. V gene TRBV5-1 combines with J gene TRBJ2-3, with a possible D match to TRBD2 (7 bases). Trimming left V 0 bases short and J 2 bases short, with 13 bases between. This CDR3 comprises 16 residues. Germline loops: CDR1 SGHRS, CDR2 YFSETQ. The CDR3 DNA reads as TGCGCCAGCAGCTTGGTCACAGCGGGACACACAGATACGCAGTATTTT. Protein: CASSLVTAGHTDTQYF. The variable domain in full, with the rest retrieved from reference TRBV5-1 and TRBJ2-3, is KAGVTQTPRYLIKTRGQQVTLSCSPISGHRSVSWYQQTPGQGLQFLFEYFSETQRNKGNFPGRFSGRQFSNSRSEMNVSTLELGDSALYLCASSLVTAGHTDTQYFGPGTRLTVL.

There are many counts of this clonotype. The rearrangement joins TRBV20-1 to TRBJ2-7, with 11 positions matching TRBD2. The J segment lost 6 bases and the V segment lost 8 bases, leaving 9 bases of the junction unmatched. Germline V CDR1 and CDR2: DFQATT, SNEGSKA (reference sequence). The CDR3 consists of 13 residues. The CDR3 bases are TGCAGTCTCTTAGCGGGAGGGCCGAGCGAGCAGTACTTC. Residues: CSLLAGGPSEQYF.

This clonotype has ten or more counts. The rearrangement uses TRBV27 and TRBJ2-3; D tentatively reads TRBD1 or TRBD2 (5 bases each). Germline V CDR1 and CDR2: MNHEY, SMNVEV (reference sequence). Trimming left V 3 bases short and J 4 bases short, with 8 bases between. The CDR3 runs to 13 residues. The CDR3: CASSFGAPDTQYF. In DNA, the CDR3 is TGTGCCAGCAGTTTCGGGGCACCAGATACGCAGTATTTT.

This clonotype occurred many times. The chain is built from TRBV7-6 and TRBJ2-2, with 10 positions matching TRBD2. Trimming took 5 bases from V and 4 from J; bases not matched to a gene: 7. CDR3 length: 16 amino acids. From germline, CDR1 is SGHVS and CDR2 FNYEAQ. This chain's CDR3 is CASSLHTSGATGELFF. The CDR3 DNA follows: TGTGCCAGCAGCCTCCATACTAGCGGGGCCACCGGGGAGCTGTTTTTT.

This clonotype was observed at least ten times. The V call is TRBV10-3, the J call TRBJ1-6; weak D call: TRBD1 (5 bases). From germline, CDR1 is ENHRY and CDR2 SYGVKD. The CDR3 is 18 residues long. The V end was cut by 0 bases, the J end by 9 bases, with 21 bases between. CDR3 sequence reads: CAISESAGSLGIGSPLHF. The CDR3, as DNA: TGTGCCATCAGTGAGTCGGCAGGGAGTCTGGGTATAGGTTCACCCCTCCACTTT.

The V gene is TRBV5-1, the J gene TRBJ2-5; 14 nucleotides agree with TRBD2. V trimming: 4 bases; J trimming: 7 bases; junction bases outside the gene matches: 6. The CDR3 runs 15 residues. Germline lookup yields CDR1 SGHRS and CDR2 YFSETQ. This chain's CDR3 is CASSEGLAGVGTQYF. The CDR3 DNA sequence: TGCGCCAGCAGCGAGGGACTAGCGGGAGTAGGGACCCAGTACTTC.

This clonotype was counted a single time. It may be a read error: a sequence one base away is much more abundant. The chain has TRBV7-6 and TRBJ2-5, with 9 bases aligning to TRBD2. Germline CDR1 is SGHVS and CDR2 is FNYEAQ. Trimming took 5 bases from V and 4 from J; bases not matched to a gene: 8. CDR3 size: 15 residues. In DNA form, the CDR3 reads TGTGCCAGCAGCGCCAGACTAGCGGCAGTAGAGACCCAGTACTTC. Translated, it gives CASSARLAAVETQYF. The full variable domain, completed using reference TRBV7-6 and TRBJ2-5, is GAGVSQSPRYKVTKRGQDVALRCDPISGHVSLYWYRQALGQGPEFLTYFNYEAQQDKSGLPNDRFSAERPEGSISTLTIQRTEQRDSAMYRCASSARLAAVETQYFGPGTRLLVL.

This sequence joins TRBV12-3 or TRBV12-4 and TRBJ2-1; TRBD2 aligns across 9 bases. J lost 0 bases, V lost 4 bases, and 13 bases had no gene match. This CDR3 is 19 amino acids long. The CDR3 protein is CASSSILGGRAGSYNEQFF. For the CDR3, the DNA is TGTGCCAGCAGTTCCATACTAGGCGGGAGGGCCGGCTCCTACAATGAGCAGTTCTTC.

V gene TRBV19 combines with J gene TRBJ2-1, with 8 bases fitting TRBD2. The V gene end was trimmed by 3 bases and the J gene end by 6 bases; junction bases not matched to a gene: 4. The germline V gene has CDR1 LNHDA and CDR2 SQIVND (reference sequence). The CDR3 is 14 amino acids. CDR3 coding DNA: TGTGCCAGTAGTATCGGGAGGGGGTCCAATGAGCAGTTCTTC. Translated, it gives CASSIGRGSNEQFF.

The table lists this clonotype with many counts. The chain recombines TRBV11-2 with TRBJ2-5; D is perhaps TRBD2 (6 bases). Trimming removed 9 bases from V and 4 bases from J, with 12 bases in between. Per germline, CDR1 SGHAT and CDR2 FQNNGV. The CDR3 runs 12 residues. The CDR3 here is CAREEGRETQYF. Written as DNA, the CDR3 is TGTGCCAGAGAGGAGGGTAGAGAGACCCAGTACTTC.

There are many counts of this clonotype. The chain combines TRBV20-1 with TRBJ2-5, with D maybe TRBD2 (6 bases). V lost 0 bases, J lost 5 bases, and 13 bases lay in between. The CDR3 runs 14 residues. Germline CDR1 DFQATT, CDR2 SNEGSKA (reference sequence). The CDR3 region is CSAREVGTPETQYF. In DNA form, the CDR3 reads TGCAGTGCTAGAGAGGTCGGGACTCCGGAGACCCAGTACTTC.

This clonotype appeared a few times. The chain recombines TRBV3-1 with TRBJ2-7; 8 bases map to TRBD2. The CDR3 totals 15 residues. Germline CDR1 reads LGHDT; CDR2 reads YNNKEL (reference sequence). J gave up 4 bases and V 7 bases, and 12 bases lay outside the gene matches. The CDR3 protein is CASTLGLAGPYEQYF. The CDR3 DNA reads TGTGCCAGCACCCTGGGTCTAGCGGGTCCTTACGAGCAGTACTTC.